This T cell receptor beta chain was found in a study of shared clonotypes between healthy human individuals. The study's findings and limits: Inspection by rarefaction showed sorted-subset sequencing to be incomplete despite large depth. Naive subsets, compared against memory subsets, generally had larger estimated richness values.

Trimming left V 4 bases short and J 3 bases short, with 10 bases between. This CDR3 spans 13 amino acids. Per the germline V gene, CDR1 is SGHTA and CDR2 is FQGNSA. Concerning this clone: Its antigen is unknown.

When replicate PCRs were run on sorted subsets, they used around 200 ng DNA, about 30,000 T cell genomes. Libraries were prepared by immunoSEQ multiplex PCR; TCRdb keeps only in-frame clonotypes and omits some of them. The sample contains roughly 2.1 million clones, under 95% of which appear only once. The naive CD8 population came from CD45RO-negative cells selected for CCR7, without terminally differentiated effector memory CD45RA+ cells. Each donor was a Caucasian adult residing in Nashville, Tennessee. The receptor's source is a man younger than 35 in good health. Some clones in this sample may be carry-over from other donors' samples. The sequencing input was naive CD8+ T cells from PBMCs. This rearrangement joins TRBV7-2 to TRBJ2-7; D gene unclear. Written as DNA, the CDR3 is TGTGCCAGCAGCTCTCGTGAAGGCTACGAGCAGTACTTC. It translates to CASSSREGYEQYF.